The clone carrying this T cell receptor beta chain was detected only once. Its antigen is not known. Additional DNA sequences in this sample encode the identical CDR3. The data belong to a study of T cell responses to AZD1222 COVID-19 vaccine. Overall study findings and caveats: As reported, nearly half of all spike-specific TCRs target variant regions that are unmutated. Spike-specific TCR breadth and depth were elevated following two AZD1222 doses. Across the whole spike, CD4 TCRs peaked at regions 160-218 and 743-854.

CDR3 length: 16 residues. Germline CDR1 and CDR2: WSHSY and SAAADI. V lost 0 bases, J lost 0 bases, and 9 bases lay in between. Produced via immunoSEQ multiplex PCR; TCRdb's table is partial and in-frame only. Among over 130,000 clones listed, about 90% were seen once. The input for sequencing was peripheral blood, taken 28 days after the second AZD1222 dose. The receptor's source is an adult who received the AZD1222 COVID-19 vaccine. The rearrangement links TRBV10-2 to TRBJ1-5; D gene uncertain. CDR3 sequence reads: CASSESPGNSNQPQHF. CDR3 sequence (DNA): TGCGCCAGCAGTGAGTCGCCGGGTAATAGCAATCAGCCCCAGCATTTT.